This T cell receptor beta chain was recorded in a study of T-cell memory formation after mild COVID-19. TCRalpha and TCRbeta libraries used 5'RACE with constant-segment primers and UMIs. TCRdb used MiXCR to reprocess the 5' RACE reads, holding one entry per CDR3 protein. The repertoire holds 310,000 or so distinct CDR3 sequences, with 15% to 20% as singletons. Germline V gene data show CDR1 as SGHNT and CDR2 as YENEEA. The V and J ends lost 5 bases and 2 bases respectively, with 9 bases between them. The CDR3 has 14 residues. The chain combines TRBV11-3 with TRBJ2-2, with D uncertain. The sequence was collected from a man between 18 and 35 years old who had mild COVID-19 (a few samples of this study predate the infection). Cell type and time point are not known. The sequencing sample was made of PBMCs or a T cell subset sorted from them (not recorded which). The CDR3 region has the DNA TGTGCCAGCAGCCCACGGATCAACACCGGGGAGCTGTTTTTT. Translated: CASSPRINTGELFF.